This record looks at one T cell receptor beta chain sequence and its context. V was pared by 1 base and J by 0 bases, with 10 bases between. Germline V lookup: CDR1 SGHRS, CDR2 YFSETQ. The CDR3 loop spans 15 amino acids. This record belongs to a study of blood T cell repertoires in COVID-19. The wider study: T cells, B-cell-depleted T cells, or PBMCs provided the cDNA or gDNA that served as material.

The assay was immunoSEQ multiplex PCR, and TCRdb's table has in-frame clones only and misses some. Seen here are fewer than 300,000 clones, 83% observed once, and the top ten hold 8% to 10%. V gene TRBV5-1 combines with J gene TRBJ2-5; perhaps TRBD2 as D (6 bases). The sample taken for sequencing was peripheral blood. The receptor was derived from a woman aged 50 to 60 who had recovered from COVID-19. The CDR3 sequence: CASSLSGGDQETQYF. In DNA, the CDR3 is TGCGCCAGCAGCTTGTCCGGCGGGGACCAAGAGACCCAGTACTTC.